These 12 T cell receptor beta chains came from one sample sequenced in a study of CD8+ T cells in alopecia areata. Isolated RNA was reverse transcribed into cDNA used as the sequencing template. Sequenced by immunoSEQ multiplex PCR; TCRdb stores in-frame clones only, minus some. The repertoire holds fewer than 150,000 clones, less than 80% seen once, with 2.8% in the top ten. Sequencing was carried out using CD4+ T cells sorted from blood. The receptors stem from a human donor in good health.

In its sample, this clone ranks as medium-sized (0.01 to 0.1%). The chain uses TRBV25-1 and TRBJ2-7; D unresolved. Germline V gene lookup returns CDR1 MGHDK and CDR2 SYGVNS. The CDR3 is 13 amino acids. V was cut by 7 bases and J by 0 bases, with 10 bases left in between. This CDR3 is CASMGESSYEQYF. The CDR3 DNA sequence: TGTGCCAGCATGGGCGAGAGCTCCTACGAGCAGTACTTC.

The chain is built from TRBV30 and TRBJ1-1; possible D gene TRBD1, 5 bases. The V end was cut by 0 bases, the J end by 4 bases, with 15 bases between. The germline gives CDR1 GTSNPN, CDR2 SVGIG (reference sequence). There are 15 residues in the CDR3. CDR3 DNA: TGTGCCTGGAGTGTACCCAACAAGGGGAGCACTGAAGCTTTCTTT. Translating gives CAWSVPNKGSTEAFF. The full variable domain, with the rest looked up from reference TRBV30 and TRBJ1-1, is SQTIHQWPATLVQPVGSPLSLECTVEGTSNPNLYWYRQAAGRGLQLLFYSVGIGQISSEVPQNLSASRPQDRQFILSSKKLLLSDSGFYLCAWSVPNKGSTEAFFGQGTRLTVV.

The chain recombines TRBV29-1 with TRBJ1-2; no firm D call. CDR1 is SQVTM, CDR2 ANQGSEA, per germline. V was shortened by 4 bases and J by 8 bases, with 14 bases between the two germline ends. CDR3 length equals 12 residues. DNA of the CDR3: TGCAGCGTTGGAGAAGGGTTTAGGGGCTACACCTTC. Protein: CSVGEGFRGYTF.

This rearrangement joins TRBV6-5 to TRBJ2-1; 13 nucleotides agree with TRBD2. After removal of 5 bases from V and 6 bases from J, the junction contained 4 bases not matched to a gene. CDR3 length equals 15 residues. Germline values: CDR1 MNHEY, CDR2 SVGAGI. CDR3 region: CASSLLAGGPNEQFF. For the CDR3, the DNA is TGTGCCAGCAGTCTACTAGCGGGGGGGCCCAATGAGCAGTTCTTC.

There are a few counts of this clone. V usage is TRBV29-1 and J usage is TRBJ2-7; D may be TRBD1 (5 bases). Per germline, CDR1 SQVTM and CDR2 ANQGSEA. CDR3 length equals 14 residues. Deletions cut 0 bases from V and 0 bases from J, with 9 bases between. CDR3 in amino acids: CSVEDQGLSYEQYF. In DNA, the CDR3 is TGCAGCGTTGAAGATCAGGGCCTCTCCTACGAGCAGTACTTC.

This chain links TRBV29-1 with TRBJ2-2, with TRBD1 matching over 12 bases. From germline, CDR1 is SQVTM and CDR2 ANQGSEA. V lost 3 bases and J lost 6; bases outside the gene matches: 8. The CDR3 extends over 16 amino acids. For the CDR3, the DNA is TGCAGCGTTGACAGAGAGGGGACAGGGGGCCCCGGGGAGCTGTTTTTT. As protein: CSVDREGTGGPGELFF.

This clone was counted between two and nine times. V usage is TRBV10-3 and J usage is TRBJ2-7; maybe TRBD1 (6 bases). CDR1 ENHRY and CDR2 SYGVKD come from the germline V gene. The CDR3 is 12 amino acids. Trimming shortened V by 11 bases and J by 3 bases, and 14 bases separated the two germline ends. CDR3 DNA: TGTGCCCTAAGGACAGCCCGCTACGAGCAGTACTTC. Protein: CALRTARYEQYF.

This clone was seen only a few times. CDR3 loop: CASSPGGGNEQYF. In DNA, the CDR3 is TGTGCCAGTAGCCCCGGTGGGGGCAACGAGCAGTACTTC. The chain couples TRBV19 to TRBJ2-7; maybe TRBD1 (6 bases). The CDR3 is 13 amino acids. Germline V gives CDR1 LNHDA, CDR2 SQIVND (reference sequence). Trimming took 6 bases from V and 5 from J, leaving 14 bases between them.

The chain carries TRBV30 and TRBJ2-4, with 9 bases aligning to TRBD1. J was trimmed by 11 bases and V by 1 base; bases with no gene match: 12. The CDR3 has 15 amino acids. Germline CDR1 reads GTSNPN; CDR2 reads SVGIG (reference sequence). CDR3 nucleotide sequence: TGTGCCTGGAGTGGGGAGAGGACAGGGGAATTGGTTCAGTACTTC. It encodes CAWSGERTGELVQYF.

J is TRBJ2-1 and V is TRBV2; D might be TRBD2 (6 bases). CDR1 is SNHLY, CDR2 FYNNEI, per germline. The CDR3 is 14 amino acids. The ends were cut back, 6 bases at V and 8 bases at J, with 17 bases in the middle. CDR3 bases: TGTGCCAGCAGCCCGACTAGAGGTTCGGATGAGCAGTTCTTC. This gives the protein CASSPTRGSDEQFF.

CDR3 region: CADRDGELFF. The CDR3, as DNA: TGTGCCGACAGGGACGGGGAGCTGTTTTTT. The chain combines TRBV6-5 with TRBJ2-2; 7 bases are a match to TRBD1. The germline CDR1 and CDR2 sequences are MNHEY and SVGAGI. The V and J ends lost 11 bases and 7 bases, in that order; junction bases with no gene match: 1. There are 10 residues in the CDR3.

This clone was detected only once. This rearrangement joins TRBV7-8 to TRBJ1-6, with D hard to call. Germline V gene data show CDR1 as SGHVS and CDR2 as FQNEAQ. V lost 5 bases, J lost 7 bases, and 15 bases lay in between. The CDR3 loop spans 15 amino acids. The CDR3 spells CASSRVGFSNSPLHF. CDR3 DNA sequence: TGTGCCAGCAGCCGAGTGGGCTTCAGCAATTCACCCCTCCACTTT.